There are a few counts of the clone carrying this T cell receptor (beta chain). Its antigen is not identified. The data originate from a study of shared clonotypes between healthy human individuals. General observations from the study: An effect of sequencing depth on clonotype sharing among donors was expected.

The ends lost 5 bases at V and 3 bases at J; junction bases unmatched: 6. Germline loops: CDR1 MNHNY, CDR2 SVGAGI (reference sequence). CDR3 length: 15 amino acids. Those who donated, Caucasian adults without exception, all lived in Nashville, Tennessee. DNA input for the unsorted PBMC replicate PCRs was 250 to 350 ng, about 30,000 T cell genomes. Data came from immunoSEQ multiplex PCR; TCRdb stores just in-frame clones and leaves some out. The sample holds roughly 500,000 clones, 79% seen once. The clonotype was recovered from a woman aged 40 to 55 in good health. Some clones in this sample may be carry-over from other donors' samples. Sequencing was carried out using PBMCs. This chain connects TRBV6-6 to TRBJ1-5, with TRBD1 matching over 8 bases. CDR3 sequence: CASSAPQGDNQPQHF. The CDR3 DNA is TGTGCCAGCAGTGCGCCACAGGGGGACAATCAGCCCCAGCATTTT.